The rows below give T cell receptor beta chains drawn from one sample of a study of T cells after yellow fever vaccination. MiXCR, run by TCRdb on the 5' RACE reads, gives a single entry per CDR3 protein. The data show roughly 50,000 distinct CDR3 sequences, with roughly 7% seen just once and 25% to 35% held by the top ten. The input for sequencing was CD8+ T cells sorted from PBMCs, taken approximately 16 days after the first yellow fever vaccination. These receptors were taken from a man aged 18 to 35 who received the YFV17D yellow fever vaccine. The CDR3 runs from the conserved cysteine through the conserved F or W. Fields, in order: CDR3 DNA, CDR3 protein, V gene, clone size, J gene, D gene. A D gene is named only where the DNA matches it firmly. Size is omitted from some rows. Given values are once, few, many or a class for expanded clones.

CDR3 DNA: TGCAGTGCTAGGGGGACTAGCGTGGGCGGGCCAAAGACCCAGTACTTC
CDR3 protein: CSARGTSVGGPKTQYF
V gene: TRBV20-1
clone size: -
J gene: TRBJ2-5
D gene: TRBD2

CDR3 DNA: TGCGCCAGCAGCCCCCAGGGAGGAAACACCATATATTTT
CDR3 protein: CASSPQGGNTIYF
V gene: TRBV5-1
clone size: many
J gene: TRBJ1-3
D gene: -

CDR3 DNA: TGCGCCAGCAGCCAATTTATCGTCGGGACAGAAAACACTGAAGCTTTCTTT
CDR3 protein: CASSQFIVGTENTEAFF
V gene: TRBV4-3
clone size: many
J gene: TRBJ1-1
D gene: TRBD1

CDR3 DNA: TGTGCCAGCAGCCAGGGAGGGGAGGGGGACTATGGCTACACCTTC
CDR3 protein: CASSQGGEGDYGYTF
V gene: TRBV7-8
clone size: many
J gene: TRBJ1-2
D gene: -

CDR3 DNA: TGTGCCAGCAGTTACGGGACTAGCACTGAGCAGTTCTTC
CDR3 protein: CASSYGTSTEQFF
V gene: TRBV6-5
clone size: many
J gene: TRBJ2-1
D gene: TRBD2

CDR3 DNA: TGTGCCAGCAGCTTGGTTCTCGACGGGGGGTTGAATCAGTTCTTC
CDR3 protein: CASSLVLDGGLNQFF
V gene: TRBV5-4
clone size: few
J gene: TRBJ2-1
D gene: TRBD2

CDR3 DNA: TGCGCCAGCCACCTTTGGCCGCAAGAGACCCAGTACTTC
CDR3 protein: CASHLWPQETQYF
V gene: TRBV5-1
clone size: many
J gene: TRBJ2-5
D gene: -

CDR3 DNA: TGTGCCAGCAGTTTAACCCATTCCTCGACAGCGAACACCGGGGAGCTGTTTTTT
CDR3 protein: CASSLTHSSTANTGELFF
V gene: TRBV12-3/TRBV12-4
clone size: few
J gene: TRBJ2-2
D gene: -

CDR3 DNA: TGTGCCAGCAGCTCGTCAGGGAATGAGCAGTTCTTC
CDR3 protein: CASSSSGNEQFF
V gene: TRBV5-4
clone size: few
J gene: TRBJ2-1
D gene: -

CDR3 DNA: TGTGCCAGCAGCAAAGTTGAGACTAGCGGGGGGGCTAGCACAGATACGCAGTATTTT
CDR3 protein: CASSKVETSGGASTDTQYF
V gene: TRBV21-1
clone size: many
J gene: TRBJ2-3
D gene: -

CDR3 DNA: TGTGCCCCCCGGGGACAGGGTTACGAGCAGTACTTC
CDR3 protein: CAPRGQGYEQYF
V gene: TRBV10-3
clone size: many
J gene: TRBJ2-7
D gene: TRBD1

CDR3 DNA: TGTGCCAGCAGTGCTCCGGAGGGGCTCACTGAAGCTTTCTTT
CDR3 protein: CASSAPEGLTEAFF
V gene: TRBV2
clone size: many
J gene: TRBJ1-1
D gene: -

CDR3 DNA: TGTGCCAGCAGCGCCGGTGGGGCCGGGGAGCTGTTTTTT
CDR3 protein: CASSAGGAGELFF
V gene: TRBV9
clone size: many
J gene: TRBJ2-2
D gene: -

CDR3 DNA: TGCGCCAGCAGCTTGGGGTCACAGGGGGCGTTTACTGAAGCTTTCTTT
CDR3 protein: CASSLGSQGAFTEAFF
V gene: TRBV5-1
clone size: -
J gene: TRBJ1-1
D gene: TRBD1

CDR3 DNA: TGTGCCAGTAGTCCGACAGGGGCACGGGAGCAGTACTTC
CDR3 protein: CASSPTGAREQYF
V gene: TRBV19
clone size: -
J gene: TRBJ2-7
D gene: TRBD1

CDR3 DNA: TGTGCCAGCAGTAAGGCAGGGGGCAACACAGATACGCAGTATTTT
CDR3 protein: CASSKAGGNTDTQYF
V gene: TRBV6-1
clone size: many
J gene: TRBJ2-3
D gene: TRBD1

CDR3 DNA: TGTGCCAGCAGCGTCGCCCGGGACAGGGCTTCAACTAATGAAAAACTGTTTTTT
CDR3 protein: CASSVARDRASTNEKLFF
V gene: TRBV9
clone size: many
J gene: TRBJ1-4
D gene: TRBD1

CDR3 DNA: TGTGCCAGCAGCCCTCGTATGACGGACGATAACTATGGCTACACCTTC
CDR3 protein: CASSPRMTDDNYGYTF
V gene: TRBV13
clone size: few
J gene: TRBJ1-2
D gene: -

CDR3 DNA: TGCGCCAGCAGCCAAGTCGGGGCGGGGGGGCGGATTTACAATGAGCAGTTCTTC
CDR3 protein: CASSQVGAGGRIYNEQFF
V gene: TRBV4-1
clone size: many
J gene: TRBJ2-1
D gene: TRBD2

CDR3 DNA: TGTGCCAGCAGCGATGGGTTTGAAGCTTTCTTT
CDR3 protein: CASSDGFEAFF
V gene: TRBV7-2
clone size: many
J gene: TRBJ1-1
D gene: -